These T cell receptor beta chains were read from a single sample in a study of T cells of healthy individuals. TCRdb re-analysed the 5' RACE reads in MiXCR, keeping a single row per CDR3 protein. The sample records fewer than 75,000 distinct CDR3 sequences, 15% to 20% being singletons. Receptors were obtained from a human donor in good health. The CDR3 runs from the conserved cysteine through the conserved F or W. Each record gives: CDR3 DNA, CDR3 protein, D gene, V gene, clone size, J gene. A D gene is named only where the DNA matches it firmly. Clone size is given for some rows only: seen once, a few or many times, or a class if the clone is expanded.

cdr3_nt: TGTGCCAGCAGTGAAGCGCGGGGGGCCGGGGAGCTGTTTTTT; cdr3_aa: CASSEARGAGELFF; d_call: TRBD2; v_call: TRBV2; clone_size: many; j_call: TRBJ2-2
cdr3_nt: TGTGCCAGCAGCAACGCCGGGACAGGGGAGAAGCAGTTCTTC; cdr3_aa: CASSNAGTGEKQFF; d_call: TRBD1; v_call: TRBV5-4; clone_size: .; j_call: TRBJ2-1
cdr3_nt: TGTGCCAGCAGTTACACCCCCGGAAGCCAACCTCGAGAGCAGTACTTC; cdr3_aa: CASSYTPGSQPREQYF; d_call: .; v_call: TRBV6-6; clone_size: .; j_call: TRBJ2-7
cdr3_nt: TGTGCCAGCAGCTTTAGCGGGAGGAACTACGAGCAGTACTTC; cdr3_aa: CASSFSGRNYEQYF; d_call: TRBD2; v_call: TRBV5-4; clone_size: .; j_call: TRBJ2-7
cdr3_nt: TGTGCCAGCAGCCCCCCGGGACGGGGACAATCAACGCACGCTGAAGCTTTCTTT; cdr3_aa: CASSPPGRGQSTHAEAFF; d_call: .; v_call: TRBV9; clone_size: .; j_call: TRBJ1-1
cdr3_nt: TGTGCCAGTAGTCTAGGGGGCAACTATGGCTACACCTTC; cdr3_aa: CASSLGGNYGYTF; d_call: TRBD1; v_call: TRBV19; clone_size: many; j_call: TRBJ1-2
cdr3_nt: TGTGCCAGCAGCCAAACAGGGTTAGGCTACGAGCAGTACTTC; cdr3_aa: CASSQTGLGYEQYF; d_call: .; v_call: TRBV11-2; clone_size: .; j_call: TRBJ2-7
cdr3_nt: TGTGCCAGCAGTAGCCGGGACACTCTCTCCTACGAGCAGTACTTC; cdr3_aa: CASSSRDTLSYEQYF; d_call: .; v_call: TRBV6-1; clone_size: many; j_call: TRBJ2-7
cdr3_nt: TGTGCCAGTAGTTCCCCGGACAGACCAGATCAGCCCCAGCATTTT; cdr3_aa: CASSSPDRPDQPQHF; d_call: .; v_call: TRBV19; clone_size: .; j_call: TRBJ1-5
cdr3_nt: TGTGCCAGCAGCTTTACGGGACTAGAGCAGTTCTTC; cdr3_aa: CASSFTGLEQFF; d_call: TRBD2; v_call: TRBV7-9; clone_size: many; j_call: TRBJ2-1
cdr3_nt: TGTGCCAGCAGCCAAGAGGGAGGGGAGCTGTTTTTT; cdr3_aa: CASSQEGGELFF; d_call: .; v_call: TRBV3-1; clone_size: many; j_call: TRBJ2-2
cdr3_nt: TGCAGTGCTAGCCGGACTAGCGGGGGGGCACAGACGCAGTATTTT; cdr3_aa: CSASRTSGGAQTQYF; d_call: TRBD2; v_call: TRBV20-1; clone_size: many; j_call: TRBJ2-3
cdr3_nt: TGTGCCAGCAGTTTACGGACAGGGCTGACAGATACGCAGTATTTT; cdr3_aa: CASSLRTGLTDTQYF; d_call: TRBD1; v_call: TRBV27; clone_size: .; j_call: TRBJ2-3
cdr3_nt: TGTGCCAGCAGACAACAGGCGAACCTAGCGGGGGGAGGTGAGCAGTACTTC; cdr3_aa: CASRQQANLAGGGEQYF; d_call: TRBD2; v_call: TRBV27; clone_size: many; j_call: TRBJ2-7
cdr3_nt: TGCGCCAGCAGCCAGAACAATAAAGAGACCCAGTACTTC; cdr3_aa: CASSQNNKETQYF; d_call: .; v_call: TRBV5-1; clone_size: few; j_call: TRBJ2-5
cdr3_nt: TGTGCCAGCAGTGAGGAAGATGTCAGAAATAATTCACCCCTCCACTTT; cdr3_aa: CASSEEDVRNNSPLHF; d_call: .; v_call: TRBV2; clone_size: many; j_call: TRBJ1-6
cdr3_nt: TGTGCCAGCAGCGTGACGGGACAGAAGAATTCACCCCTCCACTTT; cdr3_aa: CASSVTGQKNSPLHF; d_call: TRBD1; v_call: TRBV9; clone_size: .; j_call: TRBJ1-6
cdr3_nt: TGTGCCAGCAGCGTATTGGGTCATGAGCAGTTCTTC; cdr3_aa: CASSVLGHEQFF; d_call: .; v_call: TRBV9; clone_size: many; j_call: TRBJ2-1
cdr3_nt: TGTGCCAGCAGCTCCGCAGATACGCAGTATTTT; cdr3_aa: CASSSADTQYF; d_call: .; v_call: TRBV7-3; clone_size: .; j_call: TRBJ2-3
cdr3_nt: TGCAGTGCTACCAGGACGGATAGCTCCTACGAGCAGTACTTC; cdr3_aa: CSATRTDSSYEQYF; d_call: .; v_call: TRBV20-1; clone_size: few; j_call: TRBJ2-7
cdr3_nt: TGCGCCAGCAGCCAAGAATTCCTCCCGGACAGGGGCTCCTACGAGCAGTACTTC; cdr3_aa: CASSQEFLPDRGSYEQYF; d_call: TRBD1; v_call: TRBV4-1; clone_size: .; j_call: TRBJ2-7
cdr3_nt: TGTGCTAGTGGTTTGGTACGGACTAGCGGGAGAAGGGATGAGCAGTTCTTC; cdr3_aa: CASGLVRTSGRRDEQFF; d_call: TRBD2; v_call: TRBV12-5; clone_size: many; j_call: TRBJ2-1
cdr3_nt: TGCGCCAGCAGCCAGGCTGGCGATGAGCAGTTCTTC; cdr3_aa: CASSQAGDEQFF; d_call: .; v_call: TRBV4-1; clone_size: many; j_call: TRBJ2-1
cdr3_nt: TGCAGCGTTGCCGGGAGTTCTGAAGCTTTCTTT; cdr3_aa: CSVAGSSEAFF; d_call: .; v_call: TRBV29-1; clone_size: .; j_call: TRBJ1-1
cdr3_nt: TGCAGTGCTAGAGATGTTCAGGGGAGTGAAAAACTGTTTTTT; cdr3_aa: CSARDVQGSEKLFF; d_call: .; v_call: TRBV20-1; clone_size: many; j_call: TRBJ1-4
cdr3_nt: TGTGCCAGCAGTGAAGGACAGTTCCGCAATTCACCCCTCCACTTT; cdr3_aa: CASSEGQFRNSPLHF; d_call: .; v_call: TRBV6-1; clone_size: .; j_call: TRBJ1-6
cdr3_nt: TGTGCCAGCGTAACAGGGACACTTAAGGGAGCTTTCTTT; cdr3_aa: CASVTGTLKGAFF; d_call: .; v_call: TRBV6-1; clone_size: few; j_call: TRBJ1-1
cdr3_nt: TGCGCCAGCAGCCAAGTTCTCAGGGATAACACTGAAGCTTTCTTT; cdr3_aa: CASSQVLRDNTEAFF; d_call: .; v_call: TRBV4-1; clone_size: .; j_call: TRBJ1-1